This T cell receptor (beta chain) appears in the sequencing data of a study of CXCR3-negative and CXCR3-positive naive CD8 T cells (dated by TCRdb to between 2019 and 2020). Study-level background: Some 130 million TRB reads were obtained in total, roughly 1.5 +/- 0.3 million reads per library. Diversity and physicochemical repertoire analyses were performed on some 10 donors pooled from two independent experiments. Naive subsets from five or six donors and memory cells from 3 donors were included in the TRBV-TRBJ cluster analysis. Summary of the overall study and its limitations: Because CXCR3 expression was partially decreased after cryopreservation, freshly isolated PBMCs were used for most assays. TRBV-TRBJ usage was similar between naive CXCR3-negative and CXCR3-positive cells from the same donor, while memory cells showed distinct patterns. TRB CDR3s from CXCR3-positive naive cells showed higher hydrophobicity (lower Kidera factor 4), lower energy, and higher strength and volume indices than CXCR3-negative naive cells. Comparably high repertoire diversity was found in both naive subsets, whereas much lower repertoire diversity was found in memory CD8+ T cells. Because surface CD5, which is linked to self-reactivity in mice, was comparable between the naive subsets, TCR interaction strength was also inferred from the physicochemical properties of TRB CDR3s.

The data were produced on a NextSeq 550. The Human TCR Profiling Kit (MiLaboratory) was used to make UMI-labeled 5' RACE TRB cDNA libraries. The full amount of extracted RNA was used for cDNA synthesis, and the full amount of resulting cDNA was used for PCR amplification. Libraries were prepared in parallel with an identical number of PCR cycles. The authors processed their data as follows. With a requirement of at least two reads per UMI, MIGEC and MiXCR extracted about 50,000 +/- 10,000 unique UMI-labeled TRB cDNA molecules per library. Each library averaged roughly 36,000 +/- 9,600 functional in-frame TRB CDR3 nucleotide clonotypes without stop codons. After downsampling to 5000 UMI-labeled TRB molecules per sample, diversity metrics, including normalized Shannon-Wiener and Chao1, were computed in VDJtools. VDJtools computed clonotype-size-weighted physicochemical properties of the central five CDR3 residues: interaction energy, strength, volume and Kidera factor 4. TCRdb reprocessed the public reads and reports one entry per CDR3 protein sequence, without DNA. The V and J calls were not made by the authors but by TCRdb's processing. The sample's own table lists 65,000 to 75,000 distinct CDR3 sequences. The ten largest clonotypes hold approximately 0.76% of the sample.

In the case of this clonotype: What this receptor recognizes is not known.

The CDR3 runs 15 amino acids, cysteine and phenylalanine included. The DNA sequence is not available. For CDR1 and CDR2, the germline V gene (reference sequence) lists LGHDT and YNNKEL. For every CD8+ T cell subset, 300,000 cells were flow-sorted straight into RLT lysis buffer, and each subset was sorted in triplicate. To keep memory contaminants out, a stringent definition of naive CD8+ T cells was applied: CD45RO-CCR7+CD27+CD95-. Standard density gradient centrifugation was used to isolate peripheral blood mononuclear cells from buffy coats. A FACSAria III was used to flow-sort naive CXCR3-negative and CXCR3-positive CD8+ T cells. Total RNA was extracted from sorted cells with an RNeasy Mini Kit.

This chain is built from TRBV3-1 and TRBJ2-3; TCRdb designates TRBD2, a call that cannot be tested without DNA. Sequencing used naive CXCR3+ CD8+ T cells from blood. The sample's cell subset or site label, in plain terms: CD45RO-CCR7+CD27+CD95- naive CD8+ T cells expressing CXCR3 (TNR3+). The receptor's source is a human donor in good health. Some clones in this sample may be carry-over from other donors' samples. The CDR3 protein is CASSPGLASTDTQYF.